These T cell receptor beta chains were read from a single sample in a study of blood T cell repertoires in COVID-19. Method: immunoSEQ multiplex PCR; TCRdb's copy keeps in-frame clones and lacks some. Among about 170,000 clones, about 85% were seen once, and the ten largest hold roughly 7.3%. The sequenced sample consisted of peripheral blood. The receptors here all came from a woman of 80 years or more in a cohort sampled during active or convalescent COVID-19. CDR3s include the opening cysteine and the closing phenylalanine or tryptophan. Each record gives: D gene, J gene, V gene, clone size, CDR3 DNA, CDR3 protein. The D gene is left open where the match is weak. Size values are once, few and many counts, or a class for expanded clones, and some rows have none.

D: TRBD1
J: TRBJ1-4
V: TRBV2
size: NA
DNA: TGTGCCAGCAGTGTCACCGACAGGGTTCTTATGCAACTGTTTTTT
CDR3: CASSVTDRVLMQLFF

D: TRBD2
J: TRBJ2-2
V: TRBV11-2
size: NA
DNA: TGTGCCAGCAGCTCTTGGACTAGCCCCCACACCGGGGAGCTGTTTTTT
CDR3: CASSSWTSPHTGELFF

D: TRBD2
J: TRBJ2-1
V: TRBV5-6
size: NA
DNA: TGTGCCAGCAGCCCCGGGACTAGCGGGGGGGCAGGTGAGCAGTTCTTC
CDR3: CASSPGTSGGAGEQFF

D: NA
J: TRBJ2-2
V: TRBV5-4
size: NA
DNA: TGTGCCAGCAGTCCCTCAGGCCGTCTGGGGCCAAACACCGGGGAGCTGTTTTTT
CDR3: CASSPSGRLGPNTGELFF

D: TRBD1
J: TRBJ1-2
V: TRBV3-1/TRBV3-2
size: once
DNA: TGTGCCAGCAGCCTACAGGGGAACTATGGCTACACCTTC
CDR3: CASSLQGNYGYTF

D: TRBD1
J: TRBJ2-3
V: TRBV6-5
size: NA
DNA: TGTGCCAGCAGTCCGGGACAGACCACAGATACGCAGTATTTT
CDR3: CASSPGQTTDTQYF

D: NA
J: TRBJ2-2
V: TRBV19
size: NA
DNA: TGTGCCAGTAGTATTAGTCTGGCGGAGACCGGGGAGCTGTTTTTT
CDR3: CASSISLAETGELFF

D: NA
J: TRBJ1-4
V: TRBV5-1
size: NA
DNA: TGCGCCAGCAGCCCGGACAGTTTCGATGAAAAACTGTTTTTT
CDR3: CASSPDSFDEKLFF

D: NA
J: TRBJ2-3
V: TRBV12-5
size: NA
DNA: TGTGCTAGTGGTTTGGTACTCGGAGATACGCAGTATTTT
CDR3: CASGLVLGDTQYF

D: NA
J: TRBJ2-3
V: TRBV9
size: NA
DNA: TGTGCCAGCAGCCCCCTACTCATCACAGATACGCAGTATTTT
CDR3: CASSPLLITDTQYF

D: NA
J: TRBJ1-4
V: TRBV28
size: NA
DNA: TGTGCCAGCAGTTTACAGGCCGTTGCGGAAAAACTGTTTTTT
CDR3: CASSLQAVAEKLFF

D: TRBD2
J: TRBJ2-7
V: TRBV11-2
size: NA
DNA: TGTGCCAGCAGCCCGGGGGGTTTTCGCGAGCAGTACTTC
CDR3: CASSPGGFREQYF

D: TRBD1
J: TRBJ1-3
V: TRBV6-5
size: NA
DNA: TGTGCCAGCAGTTACTCGCGGGACAGCGGAAACACCATATATTTT
CDR3: CASSYSRDSGNTIYF

D: NA
J: TRBJ1-5
V: TRBV28
size: NA
DNA: TGTGCCAGCAGGTCCAACAGGGCATATCAGCCCCAGCATTTT
CDR3: CASRSNRAYQPQHF

D: TRBD2
J: TRBJ2-2
V: TRBV10-3
size: few
DNA: TGTGCCATCAGTGTAGCGGGAGGGAGTAAAAACACCGGGGAGCTGTTTTTT
CDR3: CAISVAGGSKNTGELFF

D: NA
J: TRBJ1-5
V: TRBV9
size: NA
DNA: TGTGCCAGCAGCATACAAAGTGGGGGGTATCAGCCCCAGCATTTT
CDR3: CASSIQSGGYQPQHF

D: NA
J: TRBJ2-1
V: TRBV12-3/TRBV12-4
size: NA
DNA: TGTGCCAGCAGTTTATCTAGCGAGGGTGAGCAGTTCTTC
CDR3: CASSLSSEGEQFF

D: TRBD1
J: TRBJ1-2
V: TRBV5-3
size: NA
DNA: TGTGCCAGAAGCCCCCGGACAGGAAGGACAGGTAACTATGGCTACACCTTC
CDR3: CARSPRTGRTGNYGYTF

D: TRBD1
J: TRBJ2-1
V: TRBV5-5
size: NA
DNA: TGTGCCAGCAGCTTGCCAGGGGGCGATGAGCAGTTCTTC
CDR3: CASSLPGGDEQFF

D: NA
J: TRBJ2-3
V: TRBV5-1
size: once
DNA: TGCGCCAGCAGCCCTGAGGCAGCGGATACGCAGTATTTT
CDR3: CASSPEAADTQYF

D: NA
J: TRBJ1-2
V: TRBV11-3
size: NA
DNA: TGTGCCAGCAGCTCGCGGGACGGGACGGCATATGGCTACACCTTC
CDR3: CASSSRDGTAYGYTF

D: TRBD1
J: TRBJ2-1
V: TRBV7-9
size: NA
DNA: TGTGCCAGCAGCTTAGGTTCCCAGGGGGAGTTCTTC
CDR3: CASSLGSQGEFF

D: NA
J: TRBJ1-5
V: TRBV18
size: NA
DNA: TGTGCCAGCTCCCCCGACAGGCTCTCCAATCAGCCCCAGCATTTT
CDR3: CASSPDRLSNQPQHF

D: NA
J: TRBJ1-5
V: TRBV11-2
size: NA
DNA: TGTGCCAGCAGCTTAGAACACAATCAGCCCCAGCATTTT
CDR3: CASSLEHNQPQHF

D: NA
J: TRBJ2-1
V: TRBV25-1
size: NA
DNA: TGTGCCAGCAGTGAATGGCTGCAAGTTACCAATGAGCAGTTCTTC
CDR3: CASSEWLQVTNEQFF

D: NA
J: TRBJ2-7
V: TRBV3-1/TRBV3-2
size: NA
DNA: TGTGCCAGCAGCCTGACAGGTACCTACGAGCAGTACTTC
CDR3: CASSLTGTYEQYF

D: NA
J: TRBJ1-1
V: TRBV3-1/TRBV3-2
size: NA
DNA: TGTGCCAGCAGCCAACTTGACAGAGAAGAAGCTTTCTTT
CDR3: CASSQLDREEAFF

D: TRBD1
J: TRBJ1-5
V: TRBV6-5
size: NA
DNA: TGTGCCAGCATCCGGGACAGGGACCAGCCCCAGCATTTT
CDR3: CASIRDRDQPQHF

D: NA
J: TRBJ2-3
V: TRBV5-4
size: NA
DNA: TGTGCCAGCAGCTTAGATTGGACGGGGGTTCGGTATTTT
CDR3: CASSLDWTGVRYF

D: TRBD1
J: TRBJ1-5
V: TRBV19
size: NA
DNA: TGTGCCAGTACCAGATCAGGGGGCGGTAGGCAGCCCCAGCATTTT
CDR3: CASTRSGGGRQPQHF

D: NA
J: TRBJ2-7
V: TRBV18
size: NA
DNA: TGTGCCAGCTCACCACCGAGCAGGCCCTCCTACGAGCAGTACTTC
CDR3: CASSPPSRPSYEQYF

D: NA
J: TRBJ2-1
V: TRBV12-5
size: few
DNA: TGTGCTAGTGGTCCCTCTTTCGATGAGCAGTTCTTC
CDR3: CASGPSFDEQFF

D: NA
J: TRBJ1-1
V: TRBV7-8
size: few
DNA: TGTGCCAGCAGCTCCTCGGGGATAACTGAAGCTTTCTTT
CDR3: CASSSSGITEAFF

D: NA
J: TRBJ1-2
V: TRBV5-1
size: once
DNA: TGCGCCAGCAGGAGTCCGGGGTCGGTGGATGGCTACACCTTC
CDR3: CASRSPGSVDGYTF

D: NA
J: TRBJ2-7
V: TRBV29-1
size: NA
DNA: TGCAGCGTTGCAGGGTCAGGCGACTCCTACGAGCAGTACTTC
CDR3: CSVAGSGDSYEQYF

D: NA
J: TRBJ2-3
V: TRBV6-5
size: NA
DNA: TGTGCCAGCAGCCTCTTCGCCACTAGCACAGATACGCAGTATTTT
CDR3: CASSLFATSTDTQYF

D: NA
J: TRBJ1-1
V: TRBV4-1
size: NA
DNA: TGCGCCAGCAGGATAACAAGGGGCACTGAAGCTTTCTTT
CDR3: CASRITRGTEAFF

D: TRBD1
J: TRBJ1-1
V: TRBV6-5
size: NA
DNA: TGTGCCAGCAGCCAGGGACAGTCGAACACTGAAGCTTTCTTT
CDR3: CASSQGQSNTEAFF

D: TRBD1
J: TRBJ1-6
V: TRBV6-5
size: NA
DNA: TGTGCCAGCAGTCGCGGCCGGACAGGTGAATCACCCCTCCACTTT
CDR3: CASSRGRTGESPLHF

D: NA
J: TRBJ2-1
V: TRBV2
size: NA
DNA: TGTGCCAGCACCGAGCGACTAAGGGACAATGAGCAGTTCTTC
CDR3: CASTERLRDNEQFF

D: TRBD1
J: TRBJ2-2
V: TRBV4-1
size: NA
DNA: TGCGCCAGCAGCCAAGCCCCGACAGGGGTCGGGGAGCTGTTTTTT
CDR3: CASSQAPTGVGELFF

D: NA
J: TRBJ1-5
V: TRBV2
size: NA
DNA: TGTGCCAGCAGTGAACCCCGGGGGGGAAATAGCAATCAGCCCCAGCATTTT
CDR3: CASSEPRGGNSNQPQHF

D: TRBD2
J: TRBJ2-5
V: TRBV10-3
size: NA
DNA: TGTGCCATCAGTGAGTCGCTAGCGGGGGGACAAGAGACCCAGTACTTC
CDR3: CAISESLAGGQETQYF

D: TRBD1
J: TRBJ1-5
V: TRBV28
size: NA
DNA: TGTGCCAGCACCCGTGGACAGGCAAATCAGCCCCAGCATTTT
CDR3: CASTRGQANQPQHF

D: NA
J: TRBJ2-1
V: TRBV5-6
size: NA
DNA: TGTGCCAGCAGCGTCGGACTCGGGGGTCCCAATGAGCAGTTCTTC
CDR3: CASSVGLGGPNEQFF

D: NA
J: TRBJ2-5
V: TRBV7-9
size: NA
DNA: TGTGCCAGCAACGAACGGCGCACAGAAGAGACCCAGTACTTC
CDR3: CASNERRTEETQYF

D: TRBD2
J: TRBJ2-1
V: TRBV10-1
size: few
DNA: TGCGCCAGCAGCCCGACTAGCGGGGCTTACAATGAGCAGTTCTTC
CDR3: CASSPTSGAYNEQFF

D: NA
J: TRBJ2-2
V: TRBV6-2/TRBV6-3
size: NA
DNA: TGTGCCAGCAGTTACCGGACAAGTCCGAACACCGGGGAGCTGTTTTTT
CDR3: CASSYRTSPNTGELFF

D: NA
J: TRBJ2-2
V: TRBV3-1/TRBV3-2
size: NA
DNA: TGTGCCAGCAGCCCTTACGGGGGTGCCGGGGAGCTGTTTTTT
CDR3: CASSPYGGAGELFF